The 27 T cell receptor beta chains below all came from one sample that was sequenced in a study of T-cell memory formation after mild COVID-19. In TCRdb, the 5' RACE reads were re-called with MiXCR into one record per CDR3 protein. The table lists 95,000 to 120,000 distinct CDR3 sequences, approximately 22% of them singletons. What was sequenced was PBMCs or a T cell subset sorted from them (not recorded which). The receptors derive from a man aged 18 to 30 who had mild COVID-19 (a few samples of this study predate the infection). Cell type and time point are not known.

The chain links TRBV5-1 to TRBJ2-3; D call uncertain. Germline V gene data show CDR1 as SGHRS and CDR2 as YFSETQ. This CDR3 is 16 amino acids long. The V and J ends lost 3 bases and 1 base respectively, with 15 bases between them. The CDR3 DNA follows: TGCGCCAGCAGCTATGACGGCGGCGCGGGCACAGATACGCAGTATTTT. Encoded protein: CASSYDGGAGTDTQYF. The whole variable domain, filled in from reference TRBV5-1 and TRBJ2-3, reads KAGVTQTPRYLIKTRGQQVTLSCSPISGHRSVSWYQQTPGQGLQFLFEYFSETQRNKGNFPGRFSGRQFSNSRSEMNVSTLELGDSALYLCASSYDGGAGTDTQYFGPGTRLTVL.

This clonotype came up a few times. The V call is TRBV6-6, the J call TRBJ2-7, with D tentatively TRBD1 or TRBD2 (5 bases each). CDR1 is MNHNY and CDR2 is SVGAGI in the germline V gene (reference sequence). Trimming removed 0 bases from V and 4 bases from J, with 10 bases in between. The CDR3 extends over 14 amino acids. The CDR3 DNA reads TGTGCCAGCAGTTACTCCGGGACCTCTTACGAGCAGTACGTC. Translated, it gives CASSYSGTSYEQYV.

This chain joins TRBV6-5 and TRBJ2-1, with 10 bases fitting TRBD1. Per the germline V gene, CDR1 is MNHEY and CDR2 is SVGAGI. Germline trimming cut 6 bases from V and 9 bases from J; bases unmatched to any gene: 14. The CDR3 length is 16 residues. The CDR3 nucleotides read TGTGCCAGCAGCTCTCTCCGGGACAGGGGTTTAGGTGAGCAGTTCTTC. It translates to CASSSLRDRGLGEQFF.

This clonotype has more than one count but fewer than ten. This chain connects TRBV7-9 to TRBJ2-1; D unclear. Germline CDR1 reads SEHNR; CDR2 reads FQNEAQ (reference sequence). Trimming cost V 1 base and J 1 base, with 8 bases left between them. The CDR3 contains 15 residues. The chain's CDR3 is CASSLGALSYNEQFF. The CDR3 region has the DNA TGTGCCAGCAGCTTAGGGGCCCTGTCCTACAATGAGCAGTTCTTC. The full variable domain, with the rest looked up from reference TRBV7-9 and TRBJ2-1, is DTGVSQNPRHKITKRGQNVTFRCDPISEHNRLYWYRQTLGQGPEFLTYFQNEAQLEKSRLLSDRFSAERPKGSFSTLEIQRTEQGDSAMYLCASSLGALSYNEQFFGPGTRLTVL.

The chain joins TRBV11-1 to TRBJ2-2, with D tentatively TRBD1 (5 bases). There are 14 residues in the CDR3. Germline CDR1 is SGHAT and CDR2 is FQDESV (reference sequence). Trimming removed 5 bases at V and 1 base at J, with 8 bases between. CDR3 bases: TGTGCCAGCAGCCCCGGACAGAACACCGGGGAGCTGTTTTTT. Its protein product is CASSPGQNTGELFF.

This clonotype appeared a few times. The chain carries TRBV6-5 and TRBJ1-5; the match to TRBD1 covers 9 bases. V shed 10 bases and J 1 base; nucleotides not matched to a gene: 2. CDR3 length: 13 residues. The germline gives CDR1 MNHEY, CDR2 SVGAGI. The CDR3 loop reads CATGQGSNQPQHF. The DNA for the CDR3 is TGTGCCACCGGACAGGGGAGCAATCAGCCCCAGCATTTT.

CDR3 coding DNA: TGTGCCAGCTCAGACCAGGGACCCTACGAGCAGTACGTC. Translating it yields CASSDQGPYEQYV. The rearrangement links TRBV12-3 or TRBV12-4 to TRBJ2-7; D may correspond to TRBD1 or TRBD2 (5 bases each). The CDR3 length is 13 residues. The V gene lost 8 bases and the J gene lost 2 bases, with 13 bases spanning the gap.

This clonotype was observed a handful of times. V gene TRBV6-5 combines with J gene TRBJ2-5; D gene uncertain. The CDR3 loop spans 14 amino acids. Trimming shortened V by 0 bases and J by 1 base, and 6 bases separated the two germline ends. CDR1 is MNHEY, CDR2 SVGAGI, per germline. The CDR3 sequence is CASSYSITQETQYF. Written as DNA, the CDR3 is TGTGCCAGCAGTTACTCGATCACCCAAGAGACCCAGTACTTC.

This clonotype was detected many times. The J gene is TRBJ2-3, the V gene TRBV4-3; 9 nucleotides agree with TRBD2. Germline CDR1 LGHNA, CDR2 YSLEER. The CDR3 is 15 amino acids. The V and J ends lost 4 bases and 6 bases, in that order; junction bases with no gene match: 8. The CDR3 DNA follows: TGCGCCAGCAGCCCAGTAGCGGGAGAGTCCGATACGCAGTATTTT. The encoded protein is CASSPVAGESDTQYF.

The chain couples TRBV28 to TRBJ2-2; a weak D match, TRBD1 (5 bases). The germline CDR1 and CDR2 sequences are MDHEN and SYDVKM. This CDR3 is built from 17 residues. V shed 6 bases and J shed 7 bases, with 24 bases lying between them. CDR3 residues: CASSLKWGATISGELFF. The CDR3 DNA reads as TGTGCCAGCAGCTTGAAGTGGGGCGCGACGATCAGCGGGGAGCTGTTTTTT.

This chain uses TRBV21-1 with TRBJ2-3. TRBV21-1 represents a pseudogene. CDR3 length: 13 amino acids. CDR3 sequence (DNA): TGTGCCAGCAGCAAAGAGGCCGAAAATACGCAGTATTTT. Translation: CASSKEAENTQYF.

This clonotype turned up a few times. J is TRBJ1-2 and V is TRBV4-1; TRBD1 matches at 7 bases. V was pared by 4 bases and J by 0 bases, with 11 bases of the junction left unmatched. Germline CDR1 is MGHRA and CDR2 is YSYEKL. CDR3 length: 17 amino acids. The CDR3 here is CASSLTRDSFSNYGYTF. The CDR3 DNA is TGCGCCAGCAGCCTCACCCGGGACAGTTTTTCTAACTATGGCTACACCTTC.

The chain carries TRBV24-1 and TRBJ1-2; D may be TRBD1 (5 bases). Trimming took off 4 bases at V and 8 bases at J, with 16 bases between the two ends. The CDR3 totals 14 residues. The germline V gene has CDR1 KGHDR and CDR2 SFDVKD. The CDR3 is CATSDLGTSQGYTF. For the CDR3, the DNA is TGTGCCACCAGTGACCTAGGGACCTCACAAGGCTACACCTTC.

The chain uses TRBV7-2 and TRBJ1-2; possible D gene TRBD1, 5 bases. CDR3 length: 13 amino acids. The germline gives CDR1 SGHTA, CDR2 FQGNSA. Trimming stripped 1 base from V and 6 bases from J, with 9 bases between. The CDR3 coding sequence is TGTGCCAGCAGCTTAGGGGGCGTGAATGGCTACACCTTC. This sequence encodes CASSLGGVNGYTF.

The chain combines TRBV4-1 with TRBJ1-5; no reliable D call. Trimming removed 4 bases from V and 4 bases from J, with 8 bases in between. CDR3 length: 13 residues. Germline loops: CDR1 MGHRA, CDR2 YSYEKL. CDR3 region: CASSRLSNQPQHF. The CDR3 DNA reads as TGCGCCAGCAGCCGCCTAAGTAATCAGCCCCAGCATTTT.

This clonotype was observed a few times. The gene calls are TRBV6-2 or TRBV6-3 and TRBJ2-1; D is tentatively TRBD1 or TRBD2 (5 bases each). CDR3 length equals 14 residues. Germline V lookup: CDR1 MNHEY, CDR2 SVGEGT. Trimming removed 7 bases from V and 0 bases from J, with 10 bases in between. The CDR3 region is CASKGPASYNEQFF. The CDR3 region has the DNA TGTGCCAGCAAGGGACCAGCCTCCTACAATGAGCAGTTCTTC.

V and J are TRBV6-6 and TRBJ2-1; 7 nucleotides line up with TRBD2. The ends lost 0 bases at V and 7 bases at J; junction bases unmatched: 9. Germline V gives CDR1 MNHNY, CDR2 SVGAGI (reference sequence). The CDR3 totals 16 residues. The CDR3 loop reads CASSYSRLATLNEQFF. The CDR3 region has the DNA TGTGCCAGCAGTTACTCTCGACTAGCCACTTTAAATGAGCAGTTCTTC.

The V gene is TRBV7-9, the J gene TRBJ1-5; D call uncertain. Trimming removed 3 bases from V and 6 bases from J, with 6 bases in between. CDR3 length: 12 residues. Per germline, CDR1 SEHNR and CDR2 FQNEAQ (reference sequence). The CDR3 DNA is TGTGCCAGCAGCTTTGACGGTCAGCCCCAGCATTTT. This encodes CASSFDGQPQHF. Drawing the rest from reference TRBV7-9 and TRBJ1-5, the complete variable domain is DTGVSQNPRHKITKRGQNVTFRCDPISEHNRLYWYRQTLGQGPEFLTYFQNEAQLEKSRLLSDRFSAERPKGSFSTLEIQRTEQGDSAMYLCASSFDGQPQHFGDGTRLSIL.

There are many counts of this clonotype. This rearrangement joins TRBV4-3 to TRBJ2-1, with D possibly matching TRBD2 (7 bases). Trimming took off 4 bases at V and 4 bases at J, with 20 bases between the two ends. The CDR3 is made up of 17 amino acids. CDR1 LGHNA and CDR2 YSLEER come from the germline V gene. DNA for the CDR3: TGCGCCAGCAGCCCCAATTTCGCGGGGGCCAGATACAATGAGCAGTTCTTC. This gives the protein CASSPNFAGARYNEQFF.

The CDR3 protein is CSARDLLTEPNQPQHF. The CDR3 DNA sequence: TGCAGTGCTAGAGATCTTTTGACAGAACCAAATCAGCCCCAGCATTTT. V is TRBV20-1 and J is TRBJ1-5; perhaps TRBD1 as D (5 bases). Germline CDR1 is DFQATT and CDR2 is SNEGSKA (reference sequence). CDR3 length: 16 residues. V dropped 0 bases and J dropped 4 bases, with 16 bases sitting between them.

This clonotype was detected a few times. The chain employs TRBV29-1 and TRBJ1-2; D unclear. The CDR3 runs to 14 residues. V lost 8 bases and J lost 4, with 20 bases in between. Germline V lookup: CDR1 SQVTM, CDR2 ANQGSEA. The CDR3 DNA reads TGCAGCTCAACCCCTGACCCAAGCGGCTATGGCTACACCTTC. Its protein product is CSSTPDPSGYGYTF.

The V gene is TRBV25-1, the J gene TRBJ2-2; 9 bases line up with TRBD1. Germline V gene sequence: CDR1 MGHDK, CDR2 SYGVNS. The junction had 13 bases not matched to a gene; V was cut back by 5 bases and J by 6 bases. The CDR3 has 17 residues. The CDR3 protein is CASSSPGGQGLSGELFF. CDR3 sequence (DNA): TGTGCCAGCAGTTCCCCCGGGGGACAGGGCCTCTCCGGGGAGCTGTTTTTT.

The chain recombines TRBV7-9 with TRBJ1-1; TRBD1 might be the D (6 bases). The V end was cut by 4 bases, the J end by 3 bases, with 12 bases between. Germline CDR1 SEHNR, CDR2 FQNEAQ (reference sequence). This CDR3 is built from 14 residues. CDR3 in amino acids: CASSWGQGDTEAFF. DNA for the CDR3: TGTGCCAGCAGCTGGGGGCAGGGAGACACTGAAGCTTTCTTT.

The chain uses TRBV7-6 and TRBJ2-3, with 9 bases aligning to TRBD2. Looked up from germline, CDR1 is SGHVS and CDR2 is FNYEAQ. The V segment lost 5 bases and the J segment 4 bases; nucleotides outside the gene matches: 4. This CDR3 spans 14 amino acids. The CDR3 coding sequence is TGTGCCAGCAGCCGTAGCGGGGGTGCAGATACGCAGTATTTT. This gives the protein CASSRSGGADTQYF.

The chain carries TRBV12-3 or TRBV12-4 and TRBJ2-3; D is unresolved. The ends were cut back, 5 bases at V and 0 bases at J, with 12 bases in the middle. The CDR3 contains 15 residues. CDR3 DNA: TGTGCCAGCAGTCCGGAGTTCCTTAGCACAGATACGCAGTATTTT. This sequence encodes CASSPEFLSTDTQYF.

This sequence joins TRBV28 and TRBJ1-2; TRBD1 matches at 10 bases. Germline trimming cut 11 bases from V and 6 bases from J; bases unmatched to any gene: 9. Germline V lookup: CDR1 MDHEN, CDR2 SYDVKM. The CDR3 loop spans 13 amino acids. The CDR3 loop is CAAETGGFHGYTF. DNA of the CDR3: TGTGCCGCAGAGACAGGGGGCTTTCATGGCTACACCTTC.

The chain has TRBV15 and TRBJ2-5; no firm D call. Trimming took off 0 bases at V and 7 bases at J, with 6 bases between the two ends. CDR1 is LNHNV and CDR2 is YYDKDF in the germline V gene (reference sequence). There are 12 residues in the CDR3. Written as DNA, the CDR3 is TGTGCCACCAGCAGAGATGGTCGGACCCAGTACTTC. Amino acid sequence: CATSRDGRTQYF. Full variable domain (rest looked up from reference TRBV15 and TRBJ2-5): DAMVIQNPRYQVTQFGKPVTLSCSQTLNHNVMYWYQQKSSQAPKLLFHYYDKDFNNEADTPDNFQSRRPNTSFCFLDIRSPGLGDTAMYLCATSRDGRTQYFGPGTRLLVL.